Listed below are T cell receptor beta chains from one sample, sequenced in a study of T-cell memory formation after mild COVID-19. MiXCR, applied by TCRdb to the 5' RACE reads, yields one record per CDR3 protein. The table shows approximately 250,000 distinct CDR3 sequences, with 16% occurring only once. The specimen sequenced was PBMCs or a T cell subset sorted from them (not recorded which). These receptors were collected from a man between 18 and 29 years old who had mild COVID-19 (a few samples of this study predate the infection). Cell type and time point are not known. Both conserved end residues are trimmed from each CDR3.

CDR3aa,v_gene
ASSLAPGTSYEQY,TRBV11-2
ASSQEGLAGALSYEQY,TRBV4-1
ASSVTGFTEAF,TRBV9
ASSLGWDRVYNEQF,TRBV4-3
ATSDFDEQF,TRBV24-1
ASTSSAGYEQY,TRBV7-9
ASSVVGQGAVNEQF,TRBV9
ASSPWTSGTGELF,TRBV7-8
ASSQDREKTQY,TRBV5-4
SVDTGLSGANVLT,TRBV29-1
ASSLDSSNTQY,TRBV5-1